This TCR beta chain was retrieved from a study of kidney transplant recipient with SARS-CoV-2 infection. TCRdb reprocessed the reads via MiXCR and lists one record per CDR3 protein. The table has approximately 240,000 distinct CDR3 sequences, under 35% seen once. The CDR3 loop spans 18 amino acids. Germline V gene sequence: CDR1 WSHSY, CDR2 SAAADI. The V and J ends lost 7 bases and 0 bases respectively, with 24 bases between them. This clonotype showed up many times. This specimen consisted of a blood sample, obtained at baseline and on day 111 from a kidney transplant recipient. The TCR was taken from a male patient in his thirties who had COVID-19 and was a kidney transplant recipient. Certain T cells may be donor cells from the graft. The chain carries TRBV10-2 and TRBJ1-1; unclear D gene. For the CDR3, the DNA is TGCGCCAGCATCTCCCCGGTTGGACTCAAAGGAATGAACACTGAAGCTTTCTTT. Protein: CASISPVGLKGMNTEAFF.